Shown below are 10 T cell receptor beta chains from a single sample sequenced in a study of response to subunit inactivated influenza vaccine. TCRdb used MiXCR to reprocess the RT-PCR reads, holding one entry per CDR3 protein. Seen here are under 200,000 distinct CDR3 sequences, about 12% observed once, and the top ten hold about 31%. The sample was also linked to a second study, of T cells expressing NK-cell markers. Per that paper: In generating TCR beta cDNA, 5'RACE template switching with UMIs was used.

The sample was CD8+ T cells sorted from PBMCs, taken about 11 days after vaccination. The source of these receptors is a middle-aged man who received an inactivated influenza vaccine.

This clonotype has a handful of counts. The CDR3 sequence is CASSQDPQGQHQETQYF. The DNA for the CDR3 is TGTGCCAGCAGCCAAGATCCTCAGGGACAGCATCAAGAGACCCAGTACTTC. The chain has TRBV14 and TRBJ2-5; the match to TRBD1 covers 7 bases. V lost 0 bases, J lost 2 bases, and 9 bases stayed unmatched. Germline CDR1 is SGHDN and CDR2 is FVKESK. This CDR3 is 17 amino acids long.

This clonotype has a handful of counts. This chain joins TRBV7-6 and TRBJ2-1; TRBD2 aligns across 8 bases. Germline CDR1 SGHVS, CDR2 FNYEAQ. The CDR3 length is 16 residues. Trimming took 1 base from V and 5 from J; bases not matched to a gene: 7. The CDR3 DNA reads TGTGCCAGCAGCTTAGTCCCCAGCGGGGGAAACAATGAGCAGTTCTTC. Encoded protein: CASSLVPSGGNNEQFF.

Note on this clonotype: No DNA is shown, since the ends of the CDR3 on it are uncertain; the CDR3 is the one TCRdb lists. CDR3 in amino acids: CASSSSSASGSSPNEQYF. J is TRBJ2-7 and V is TRBV12-3 or TRBV12-4; the table gives TRBD2 as D, unverified against the DNA. The CDR3 region is 18 residues in length, termini included.

The V and J genes are TRBV4-1 and TRBJ2-1, with D hard to call. This CDR3 comprises 14 residues. Trimming shortened V by 3 bases and J by 0 bases, and 6 bases separated the two germline ends. Germline loops: CDR1 MGHRA, CDR2 YSYEKL. CDR3 sequence reads: CASSQSISYNEQFF. In nucleotides, the CDR3 is TGCGCCAGCAGCCAGTCTATCTCCTACAATGAGCAGTTCTTC.

The gene calls are TRBV29-1 and TRBJ2-1; 10 positions match TRBD2. The CDR3 is made up of 16 amino acids. CDR1 SQVTM and CDR2 ANQGSEA come from the germline V gene. V shed 2 bases, J shed 4 bases, and the junction held 8 bases outside the gene matches. CDR3 in amino acids: CSVERVGSGRYNEQFF. In DNA, the CDR3 is TGCAGCGTTGAAAGAGTTGGTAGCGGGAGGTACAATGAGCAGTTCTTC.

This sequence joins TRBV27 and TRBJ2-1; the match to TRBD1 covers 8 bases. The CDR3 runs 18 residues. CDR1 MNHEY and CDR2 SMNVEV come from the germline V gene (reference sequence). V trimming: 5 bases; J trimming: 3 bases; junction bases outside the gene matches: 15. This chain's CDR3 is CASSLGQAGGIGYNEQFF. CDR3 nucleotide sequence: TGTGCCAGCAGTCTAGGCCAAGCAGGGGGCATCGGCTACAATGAGCAGTTCTTC.

The chain links TRBV29-1 to TRBJ2-5; a weak D match, TRBD2 (5 bases). Germline CDR1 is SQVTM and CDR2 is ANQGSEA. The CDR3 has 13 residues. The V and J ends lost 2 bases and 1 base respectively, with 8 bases between them. The CDR3 sequence: CSVEYGGQETQYF. In nucleotides, the CDR3 is TGCAGCGTTGAATACGGAGGCCAAGAGACCCAGTACTTC. Using reference TRBV29-1 and TRBJ2-5 for the parts outside the CDR3, the full variable domain is SAVISQKPSRDICQRGTSLTIQCQVDSQVTMMFWYRQQPGQSLTLIATANQGSEATYESGFVIDKFPISRPNLTFSTLTVSNMSPEDSSIYLCSVEYGGQETQYFGPGTRLLVL.

The genes are TRBV6-2 or TRBV6-3 and TRBJ2-1; a possible D gene is TRBD2 (5 bases). CDR1 and CDR2 from the germline V gene are MNHEY and SVGEGT. Trimming stripped 4 bases from V and 0 bases from J, with 16 bases between. The CDR3 sequence is 17 residues long. The CDR3 region has the DNA TGTGCCAGCAGTTCCCCGACTACTCCCAGCTCCTACAATGAGCAGTTCTTC. Amino acids: CASSSPTTPSSYNEQFF.

This clonotype is classed as medium-sized. The chain carries TRBV12-3 or TRBV12-4 and TRBJ2-1; the match to TRBD2 covers 8 bases. This CDR3 has 19 residues. V was pared by 11 bases and J by 2 bases, with 23 bases of the junction left unmatched. This CDR3 reads CAFSFGPVGGRIPYNEQFF. The CDR3 bases are TGTGCCTTCAGTTTCGGGCCTGTCGGCGGGAGGATACCCTACAATGAGCAGTTCTTC.

This clonotype was counted a few times. The chain has TRBV28 and TRBJ2-5, with 8 bases identical to TRBD1. The CDR3 contains 16 residues. Germline assignment: CDR1 MDHEN and CDR2 SYDVKM. V trimming: 3 bases; J trimming: 4 bases; junction bases outside the gene matches: 10. CDR3 residues: CASSLGQDSTSETQYF. The CDR3 DNA sequence: TGTGCCAGCAGTTTGGGACAGGACTCCACGTCAGAGACCCAGTACTTC.